One sample yielded the 28 T cell receptor beta chains listed below, sequenced in a study of blood T cell repertoires in COVID-19. Method: immunoSEQ multiplex PCR; TCRdb's copy keeps in-frame clones and lacks some. The sample has approximately 150,000 clones, roughly 89% seen once; the top ten hold roughly a sixth. Sequencing was performed on peripheral blood. All receptors derive from a man in his fifties or sixties with active or convalescent COVID-19.

This clone was seen once. The J gene is TRBJ1-5, the V gene TRBV15, with D tentatively TRBD1 (6 bases). CDR1 LNHNV and CDR2 YYDKDF come from the germline V gene (reference sequence). Trimming removed 2 bases at V and 7 bases at J, with 12 bases between. This CDR3 has 14 amino acids. The CDR3 region is CATSRHKQGQPQHF. In nucleotides, the CDR3 is TGTGCCACCAGCAGACACAAACAGGGCCAGCCCCAGCATTTT.

The chain joins TRBV25-1 to TRBJ1-6; 7 bases line up with TRBD1. The V gene's germline CDR1 is MGHDK and CDR2 SYGVNS. CDR3 length equals 18 residues. Trimming took 4 bases from V and 0 from J; bases not matched to a gene: 9. CDR3: CASSAFLGDSSYNSPLHF. CDR3 bases: TGTGCCAGCAGTGCCTTTCTTGGGGACAGCTCCTATAATTCACCCCTCCACTTT.

The V gene is TRBV29-1, the J gene TRBJ1-6, with 10 bases matching TRBD1. Germline loops: CDR1 SQVTM, CDR2 ANQGSEA. V dropped 8 bases and J dropped 8; count of bases not matched to a gene: 6. The CDR3 covers 13 residues. The CDR3 bases are TGCAGCCTGAAGACAGGGGGCTATTCACCCCTCCACTTT. It encodes CSLKTGGYSPLHF.

This chain links TRBV7-8 with TRBJ2-1; D is possibly TRBD2 (7 bases). Trimming cost V 0 bases and J 8 bases, with 11 bases left between them. This CDR3 has 14 residues. Germline V gene lookup returns CDR1 SGHVS and CDR2 FQNEAQ. CDR3 coding DNA: TGTGCCAGCAGCTTAGCGGGGGGGCGGGATGAGCAGTTCTTC. This translates into CASSLAGGRDEQFF.

This chain links TRBV18 with TRBJ2-2; TRBD2 aligns across 7 bases. The V and J ends lost 4 bases and 0 bases, in that order; junction bases with no gene match: 5. CDR3 length equals 16 residues. The germline CDR1 and CDR2 sequences are KGHSH and LQKENI. The CDR3 nucleotides are TGTGCCAGCTCACTAGAGCGGGGTACGAACACCGGGGAGCTGTTTTTT. Its protein is CASSLERGTNTGELFF.

This chain links TRBV5-1 with TRBJ2-7; 8 bases are shared with TRBD1. With 1 base clipped from V and 3 bases from J, the junction kept 0 bases outside the gene matches. The germline gives CDR1 SGHRS, CDR2 YFSETQ. This CDR3 contains 13 residues. CDR3 nucleotides: TGCGCCAGCAGCTTGACAGGGGGCTACGAGCAGTACTTC. Its translation: CASSLTGGYEQYF.

The chain joins TRBV5-1 to TRBJ2-3, with 10 bases aligning to TRBD1. CDR1 SGHRS and CDR2 YFSETQ come from the germline V gene. The CDR3 is 15 residues long. Trimming cost V 4 bases and J 0 bases; bases outside gene matches: 2. This CDR3 reads CASSTGQGSTDTQYF. Here the CDR3 DNA reads TGCGCCAGCAGCACGGGACAGGGGAGCACAGATACGCAGTATTTT. Complete variable domain (other parts from reference TRBV5-1 and TRBJ2-3): KAGVTQTPRYLIKTRGQQVTLSCSPISGHRSVSWYQQTPGQGLQFLFEYFSETQRNKGNFPGRFSGRQFSNSRSEMNVSTLELGDSALYLCASSTGQGSTDTQYFGPGTRLTVL.

The chain couples TRBV3-1 (or the pseudogene TRBV3-2) to TRBJ1-6; 7 bases map to TRBD1. This CDR3 contains 15 residues. Germline loops: CDR1 LGHDT, CDR2 YNNKEL (reference sequence). Trimming took 3 bases from V and 10 from J; bases not matched to a gene: 9. This CDR3 reads CASSQLTGARSPLHF. The CDR3 bases are TGTGCCAGCAGCCAGCTAACAGGGGCCCGCTCACCCCTCCACTTT.

This sequence joins TRBV29-1 and TRBJ2-7; 13 nucleotides line up with TRBD2. The CDR3 consists of 16 residues. With V trimmed by 0 bases and J by 6 bases, 8 bases remained unmatched. Germline CDR1 reads SQVTM; CDR2 reads ANQGSEA. CDR3 coding DNA: TGCAGCGTTGAAGATAGTTCGGGACTAGCGGGGTCCGAGCAGTACTTC. The encoded protein is CSVEDSSGLAGSEQYF.

The chain employs TRBV19 and TRBJ1-5, with TRBD1 as a possible D gene (5 bases). The V gene's germline CDR1 is LNHDA and CDR2 SQIVND (reference sequence). V lost 0 bases to trimming and J lost 7 bases, with 13 bases between them. The CDR3 has 15 amino acids. The CDR3, as DNA: TGTGCCAGTAGTATAGATTCGAGGGGAGGACAGCCCCAGCATTTT. Protein sequence: CASSIDSRGGQPQHF.

The V call is TRBV2, the J call TRBJ1-4, with D maybe TRBD1 (6 bases). The CDR3 runs to 15 residues. The germline gives CDR1 SNHLY, CDR2 FYNNEI. V lost 7 bases, J lost 6 bases, and 18 bases lay in between. CDR3 coding DNA: TGTGCCAGCATATTGTCAGCAGGGGCGTATGAAAAACTGTTTTTT. Encoded protein: CASILSAGAYEKLFF.

J is TRBJ1-5 and V is TRBV7-7, with a weak D call TRBD1 (5 bases). V was cut by 3 bases and J by 2 bases, with 26 bases left in between. The CDR3 has 20 amino acids. Germline CDR1 reads SSHAT; CDR2 reads FNYEAQ (reference sequence). The CDR3 reads CASSFHYRDLAPYCNQPQHF. Written as DNA, the CDR3 is TGTGCCAGCAGCTTTCACTACCGGGACTTAGCCCCTTATTGCAATCAGCCCCAGCATTTT.

V is TRBV28 and J is TRBJ2-7; D is possibly TRBD1 (6 bases). The germline V gene encodes CDR1 MDHEN and CDR2 SYDVKM. V was clipped by 1 base and J by 2 bases, with 9 bases between them. There are 14 residues in the CDR3. CDR3 sequence (DNA): TGTGCCAGCAGTTTATTAGGACAGACCTACGAGCAGTACTTC. Translated: CASSLLGQTYEQYF.

The chain employs TRBV14 and TRBJ2-2; 11 bases are a match to TRBD2. Germline CDR1 SGHDN, CDR2 FVKESK. This CDR3 has 16 amino acids. With 1 base clipped from V and 4 bases from J, the junction kept 2 bases outside the gene matches. The CDR3 bases are TGTGCCAGCAGCCAAGTAGCGGGAGGGGCCACCGGGGAGCTGTTTTTT. This sequence encodes CASSQVAGGATGELFF.

The rearrangement links TRBV28 to TRBJ2-1, with D possibly being TRBD1 (5 bases). V was cut by 6 bases and J by 11 bases, with 17 bases left in between. This CDR3 is 13 amino acids long. The germline V gene encodes CDR1 MDHEN and CDR2 SYDVKM. For the CDR3, the DNA is TGTGCCAGCAGACACGCGCTCAGGGAAAAGCAGTTCTTC. As protein: CASRHALREKQFF.

V is TRBV5-1 and J is TRBJ1-1; TRBD1 matches at 7 bases. The germline CDR1 and CDR2 sequences are SGHRS and YFSETQ. Trimming at V came to 2 bases and at J to 3 bases, leaving 7 bases not matched to a gene. CDR3 size: 15 residues. The CDR3 bases are TGCGCCAGCAGCTTACAGACAGGGATGGACACTGAAGCTTTCTTT. The encoded protein is CASSLQTGMDTEAFF. The whole variable domain, remainder taken from reference TRBV5-1 and TRBJ1-1, is KAGVTQTPRYLIKTRGQQVTLSCSPISGHRSVSWYQQTPGQGLQFLFEYFSETQRNKGNFPGRFSGRQFSNSRSEMNVSTLELGDSALYLCASSLQTGMDTEAFFGQGTRLTVV.

DNA of the CDR3: TGTGCCAGCAGCCAAGTAAGAGAAGAGACCCAGTACTTC. It is translated as CASSQVREETQYF. V and J are TRBV3-1 (or the pseudogene TRBV3-2) and TRBJ2-5; unclear D gene. Germline V lookup: CDR1 LGHDT, CDR2 YNNKEL (reference sequence). The CDR3 totals 13 residues. V lost 1 base to trimming and J lost 3 bases, with 6 bases between them.

CDR3 sequence (DNA): TGTGCCAGCAGTTTAATTTTAGGGGGCAGCAATCAGCCCCAGCATTTT. It encodes CASSLILGGSNQPQHF. The chain recombines TRBV28 with TRBJ1-5; 7 bases match TRBD1. With 2 bases clipped from V and 1 base from J, the junction kept 5 bases outside the gene matches. CDR3 length: 16 amino acids. CDR1 MDHEN and CDR2 SYDVKM come from the germline V gene.

This chain connects TRBV19 to TRBJ1-3, with D possibly being TRBD1 (6 bases). The CDR3 runs to 13 residues. Trimming pared 5 bases from V and 4 bases from J, leaving 9 bases between. CDR1 and CDR2 from the germline V gene are LNHDA and SQIVND (reference sequence). This CDR3 is CASSRGAGNTIYF. The CDR3 nucleotides are TGTGCCAGTAGTCGGGGGGCCGGAAACACCATATATTTT.

This chain connects TRBV28 to TRBJ1-5; maybe TRBD1 (6 bases). This CDR3 is 13 amino acids long. CDR1 and CDR2 from the germline V gene are MDHEN and SYDVKM. Deletions cut 5 bases from V and 5 bases from J, with 10 bases between. CDR3 sequence reads: CASSARGYQPQHF. CDR3 bases: TGTGCCAGCAGTGCCAGGGGTTATCAGCCCCAGCATTTT.

This sequence joins TRBV10-3 and TRBJ2-2; TRBD1 aligns across 9 bases. The CDR3 consists of 16 residues. Germline CDR1 and CDR2: ENHRY and SYGVKD. The V gene end was trimmed by 6 bases and the J gene end by 4 bases; junction bases not matched to a gene: 9. CDR3 bases: TGTGCCATCAGCGACAGGGGGGCGGGGAGCACCGGGGAGCTGTTTTTT. Its protein product is CAISDRGAGSTGELFF.

This sequence joins TRBV19 and TRBJ2-7; 11 bases align to TRBD2. V was pared by 3 bases and J by 4 bases, with 5 bases of the junction left unmatched. CDR1 and CDR2 (germline): LNHDA, SQIVND (reference sequence). This CDR3 comprises 15 residues. CDR3 region: CASSISTSGKYEQYF. As DNA, the CDR3 is TGTGCCAGTAGTATTTCGACTAGCGGGAAATACGAGCAGTACTTC.

This chain joins TRBV30 and TRBJ1-1; 10 positions agree with TRBD1. Germline-derived CDR1 and CDR2 are GTSNPN and SVGIG (reference sequence). This CDR3 is built from 14 residues. With 5 bases clipped from V and 7 bases from J, the junction kept 10 bases outside the gene matches. CDR3 sequence reads: CAWELRDRGNEAFF. Written as DNA, the CDR3 is TGTGCCTGGGAACTCCGGGACAGGGGAAATGAAGCTTTCTTT.

The V and J genes are TRBV10-3 and TRBJ2-2, with TRBD2 matching over 13 bases. The V segment lost 7 bases and the J segment 3 bases; nucleotides outside the gene matches: 8. Germline CDR1 is ENHRY and CDR2 is SYGVKD. The CDR3 extends over 17 amino acids. The CDR3 DNA is TGTGCCATCACAGAACTAGCGGGAGGGCCGGACACCGGGGAGCTGTTTTTT. It codes for CAITELAGGPDTGELFF.

This clone showed up just once. This chain joins TRBV12-5 and TRBJ2-1; no clear D gene. CDR3 length: 12 amino acids. Germline lookup yields CDR1 LGHNT and CDR2 FRNRAP. V was shortened by 6 bases and J by 9 bases, with 12 bases between the two germline ends. The CDR3 sequence: CASGPEVVEQFF. CDR3 bases: TGTGCTAGTGGCCCAGAGGTGGTTGAGCAGTTCTTC.

This chain uses TRBV21-1 with TRBJ1-6; the D call TRBD1 from the table was never checked on the DNA. TRBV21-1 is described as a pseudogene. The CDR3 is made up of 15 amino acids. CDR3 sequence reads: CASSKVSGLNSPLHF. As DNA, the CDR3 is TGTGCCAGCAGCAAAGTGTCAGGCTTAAATTCACCCCTCCACTTT.

The chain combines TRBV4-1 with TRBJ2-7, with D tentatively TRBD1 (6 bases). Trimming stripped 3 bases from V and 0 bases from J, with 9 bases between. The germline gives CDR1 MGHRA, CDR2 YSYEKL. This CDR3 is built from 14 residues. The CDR3 coding sequence is TGCGCCAGCAGCCACCCGGACAGCTCCTACGAGCAGTACTTC. Encoded protein: CASSHPDSSYEQYF.

This chain uses TRBV6-5 with TRBJ2-5; TRBD2 aligns across 7 bases. V trimming: 7 bases; J trimming: 2 bases; junction bases outside the gene matches: 7. This CDR3 region has 14 residues. Germline CDR1 and CDR2: MNHEY and SVGAGI. The CDR3 coding sequence is TGTGCCAGCATTCCTGGGGGGGGACAAGAGACCCAGTACTTC. It is translated as CASIPGGGQETQYF.